This T cell receptor (beta chain) was identified during a study of response to subunit inactivated influenza vaccine (dated by TCRdb to between 2017 and 2018). The study in broad terms: Deep quantitative T cell receptor repertoire profiling was used in the study to track responses to a trivalent subunit inactivated influenza vaccine. Results and caveats for the whole study, not just this receptor: According to the authors, only a limited number of new T cells may be recruited by each seasonal influenza vaccination.

The germline ends are 16 bases apart after V is trimmed by 6 bases and J by 7 bases. The CDR3 holds 14 amino acids from the cysteine to the phenylalanine. Only the CDR3 DNA is retained, 42 bases long and in frame from the first base. According to the germline V gene, CDR1 reads MNHEY and CDR2 reads SVGEGT. Details on this clonotype: It lacks a known antigen. No base qualities exist here, and no much larger clone lies one base off it.

The library was made by RT-PCR. The instrument was an Illumina HiSeq 2500. TCRdb cleaned the public reads at Q25 with fastp, built clones with MiXCR and kept in-frame beta chains. Merged by CDR3 protein, the rows form single entries marked with the most common genes and DNA. The sample has around 760,000 distinct CDR3 sequences on record, approximately 15% of them singletons. 6% to 8% of the sample belongs to the ten largest clones. Sequenced here: PBMCs from blood, sampled less than 15 days before vaccination. The source of this sequence is a man aged 45-60 years who received an inactivated influenza vaccine. Donor details come from another sample of the same person, matched by shared clones. The V gene is TRBV6-2 or TRBV6-3 and the J gene is TRBJ2-1; the D region possibly corresponds to TRBD2 (6 bases align). CDR3 loop: CASSSTRKRNEQFF. The DNA sequence is as follows: TGTGCCAGCAGCTCGACTAGGAAGCGGAATGAGCAGTTCTTC.